The 22 T cell receptor beta chains below were found in one sample sequenced in a study of cytomegalovirus exposure and HLA in healthy donors. PCR primers comprised 60 Vbeta and 13 Jbeta primers. Method: immunoSEQ multiplex PCR; TCRdb's copy keeps in-frame clones and lacks some. The sample has some 170,000 clones, approximately 80% seen once. Source material: PBMCs. These receptors were collected from a man between 18 and 35 years old in good health and CMV-seropositive.

The chain recombines TRBV27 with TRBJ2-1; D possibly corresponds to TRBD2 (6 bases). Trimming shortened V by 6 bases and J by 0 bases, and 15 bases separated the two germline ends. There are 16 residues in the CDR3. Germline CDR1 MNHEY, CDR2 SMNVEV (reference sequence). The CDR3 region has the DNA TGTGCCAGCAGCAACTTCGAGCGGGTCTCCTACAATGAGCAGTTCTTC. Its translation is CASSNFERVSYNEQFF.

The chain is built from TRBV30 and TRBJ2-1; no clear D. Trimming pared 0 bases from V and 10 bases from J, leaving 7 bases between. The CDR3 length is 11 residues. CDR1 and CDR2 (germline): GTSNPN, SVGIG (reference sequence). CDR3 sequence (DNA): TGTGCCTGGAGTGTACTAAGGGAGCAGTTCTTC. Its translation is CAWSVLREQFF.

This rearrangement joins TRBV4-1 to TRBJ2-7; no firm D call. Deletions cut 0 bases from V and 0 bases from J, with 6 bases between. The CDR3 sequence is 14 residues long. Germline CDR1 is MGHRA and CDR2 is YSYEKL. CDR3 sequence reads: CASSQEILSYEQYF. Here the CDR3 DNA reads TGCGCCAGCAGCCAAGAGATACTCTCCTACGAGCAGTACTTC.

CDR3 bases: TGTGCCAGCAGTGAAATTGGGCAATCGGTGCATCAGCCCCAGCATTTT. Its translation is CASSEIGQSVHQPQHF. The chain is built from TRBV6-1 and TRBJ1-5; D is unclear. Germline V gene sequence: CDR1 MNHNS, CDR2 SASEGT. Trimming took 2 bases from V and 5 from J, leaving 16 bases between them. The CDR3 is 16 amino acids.

The rearrangement uses TRBV13 and TRBJ2-3; 8 bases line up with TRBD2. The CDR3 is 13 residues long. CDR1 PRHDT and CDR2 FYEKMQ come from the germline V gene (reference sequence). The V and J ends lost 8 bases and 1 base, in that order; junction bases with no gene match: 2. CDR3: CASVTSGTDTQYF. The CDR3 DNA sequence: TGTGCCAGCGTGACTAGCGGCACAGATACGCAGTATTTT.

The chain has TRBV27 and TRBJ1-2, with 7 nucleotides matching TRBD1. From germline, CDR1 is MNHEY and CDR2 SMNVEV (reference sequence). Trimming at V came to 3 bases and at J to 2 bases, leaving 3 bases not matched to a gene. CDR3 length: 14 amino acids. Here the CDR3 reads CASSLGRGNYGYTF. The CDR3 region has the DNA TGTGCCAGCAGTTTGGGCAGGGGGAACTATGGCTACACCTTC.

This sequence joins TRBV25-1 and TRBJ2-1, with TRBD1 identical over 8 bases. Trimming took 4 bases from V and 14 from J; bases not matched to a gene: 10. Germline V gene sequence: CDR1 MGHDK, CDR2 SYGVNS. The CDR3 spans 13 residues. CDR3 bases: TGTGCCAGCAGTGTAACAGGGGGGCGTCCGAAGTTCTTC. Its translation: CASSVTGGRPKFF.

The CDR3 DNA follows: TGTGCCAGTAGTATAGGGGACAGGAGCGATCAGCCCCAGCATTTT. Protein product: CASSIGDRSDQPQHF. J is TRBJ1-5 and V is TRBV19, with 8 bases fitting TRBD1. Germline assignment: CDR1 LNHDA and CDR2 SQIVND (reference sequence). Germline trimming cut 1 base from V and 5 bases from J; bases unmatched to any gene: 4. The CDR3 sequence is 15 residues long. Filled out from reference TRBV19 and TRBJ1-5, the complete variable domain reads DGGITQSPKYLFRKEGQNVTLSCEQNLNHDAMYWYRQDPGQGLRLIYYSQIVNDFQKGDIAEGYSVSREKKESFPLTVTSAQKNPTAFYLCASSIGDRSDQPQHFGDGTRLSIL.

CDR3 amino acids: CGGLGNTIYF. Here the CDR3 DNA reads TGTGGAGGGCTTGGAAACACCATATATTTT. The rearrangement joins TRBV12-2 to TRBJ1-3. TRBV12-2 is a pseudogene segment. The CDR3 consists of 10 residues.

A few counts support this clone. V and J are TRBV6-5 and TRBJ2-2; maybe TRBD1 (6 bases). There are 16 residues in the CDR3. Trimming left V 0 bases short and J 3 bases short, with 11 bases between. The V gene's germline CDR1 is MNHEY and CDR2 SVGAGI. CDR3 in DNA: TGTGCCAGCAGTTACTCGGGTAGGGGGTACACCGGGGAGCTGTTTTTT. Its protein is CASSYSGRGYTGELFF.

The chain has TRBV29-1 and TRBJ2-5, with no clear D. The CDR3 consists of 15 residues. The germline V gene has CDR1 SQVTM and CDR2 ANQGSEA. The V and J ends lost 4 bases and 5 bases respectively, with 20 bases between them. CDR3 protein: CSVGNPWQFLETQYF. The CDR3 DNA reads TGCAGCGTTGGAAACCCGTGGCAGTTCTTGGAGACCCAGTACTTC.

The chain carries TRBV30 and TRBJ2-2, with 7 bases that match TRBD1. CDR1 GTSNPN and CDR2 SVGIG come from the germline V gene (reference sequence). J lost 6 bases, V lost 4 bases, and 2 bases had no gene match. This CDR3 region has 12 residues. Here the CDR3 DNA reads TGTGCCTGGAATCAGGGGGCCGGGGAGCTGTTTTTT. It translates to CAWNQGAGELFF. Full variable domain (remainder filled in from reference TRBV30 and TRBJ2-2): SQTIHQWPATLVQPVGSPLSLECTVEGTSNPNLYWYRQAAGRGLQLLFYSVGIGQISSEVPQNLSASRPQDRQFILSSKKLLLSDSGFYLCAWNQGAGELFFGEGSRLTVL.

This clone was observed a handful of times. The chain carries TRBV27 and TRBJ2-3; tentatively, D is TRBD1 (5 bases). Germline V gives CDR1 MNHEY, CDR2 SMNVEV (reference sequence). V was trimmed by 2 bases and J by 11 bases, leaving 14 bases between them. The CDR3 spans 13 residues. CDR3 in amino acids: CASSLRRQGQQYF. The CDR3 DNA reads as TGTGCCAGCAGTTTAAGACGGCAGGGCCAGCAGTATTTT.

The CDR3 region is CASSISRRRSSGNTIYF. The CDR3 nucleotides are TGTGCCAGTAGTATTAGTAGGCGGAGGAGCTCTGGAAACACCATATATTTT. The chain combines TRBV19 with TRBJ1-3; D is uncertain. CDR1 LNHDA and CDR2 SQIVND come from the germline V gene (reference sequence). V dropped 3 bases and J dropped 0 bases, with 15 bases sitting between them. The CDR3 is made up of 17 amino acids.

This chain links TRBV6-1 with TRBJ2-1, with a possible D match to TRBD1 (6 bases). The CDR3 loop spans 12 amino acids. Germline V lookup: CDR1 MNHNS, CDR2 SASEGT. The V end was cut by 5 bases, the J end by 12 bases, with 14 bases between. CDR3 amino acids: CASSPYRERQFF. As DNA, the CDR3 is TGTGCCAGCAGTCCGTACAGGGAAAGGCAGTTCTTC.

This clone occurred once. The chain employs TRBV7-9 and TRBJ1-2, with 9 bases fitting TRBD1. This CDR3 spans 14 amino acids. V lost 4 bases to trimming and J lost 8 bases; unmatched junction nucleotides: 8. Germline assignment: CDR1 SEHNR and CDR2 FQNEAQ (reference sequence). This CDR3 reads CASSSPGTGRGYTF. The CDR3 nucleotides are TGTGCCAGCAGCTCACCCGGGACAGGGCGAGGCTACACCTTC.

The rearrangement joins TRBV28 to TRBJ1-1; possibly TRBD1 for D (5 bases). CDR1 and CDR2 from the germline V gene are MDHEN and SYDVKM. The CDR3 sequence is 14 residues long. V lost 7 bases and J 2 bases, leaving 14 bases between the germline ends. The CDR3 loop reads CASIGKWGNTEAFF. CDR3 sequence (DNA): TGTGCCAGCATTGGTAAGTGGGGCAACACTGAAGCTTTCTTT. The full variable domain, rest sourced from reference TRBV28 and TRBJ1-1, is DVKVTQSSRYLVKRTGEKVFLECVQDMDHENMFWYRQDPGLGLRLIYFSYDVKMKEKGDIPEGYSVSREKKERFSLILESASTNQTSMYLCASIGKWGNTEAFFGQGTRLTVV.

The sample holds a few counts of this clone. Here the CDR3 DNA reads TGTGCCAGTAGCCCCCTGGCAGGGTCCACCGGGGAGCTGTTTTTT. This codes for CASSPLAGSTGELFF. The chain couples TRBV19 to TRBJ2-2; tentative D call: TRBD1 (5 bases). The V and J ends lost 6 bases and 4 bases respectively, with 15 bases between them. Germline V gene lookup returns CDR1 LNHDA and CDR2 SQIVND (reference sequence). The CDR3 covers 15 residues.

This sequence joins TRBV2 and TRBJ1-5; D is unclear. Germline V gene sequence: CDR1 SNHLY, CDR2 FYNNEI. V was cut by 3 bases and J by 4 bases, with 7 bases left in between. The CDR3 has 13 amino acids. CDR3 DNA: TGTGCCAGCAGTGACGAGGTAAATCAGCCCCAGCATTTT. Translating gives CASSDEVNQPQHF.

V gene TRBV5-1 combines with J gene TRBJ1-4; no clear D gene. Germline V gene lookup returns CDR1 SGHRS and CDR2 YFSETQ. The CDR3 totals 15 residues. The V gene lost 6 bases and the J gene lost 0 bases, with 12 bases spanning the gap. DNA of the CDR3: TGCGCCAGCACCCTTGGCAGTACAACTAATGAAAAACTGTTTTTT. This codes for CASTLGSTTNEKLFF.

The chain employs TRBV5-6 and TRBJ2-5; tentative D call: TRBD2 (6 bases). CDR3 size: 13 residues. V was trimmed by 1 base and J by 7 bases, leaving 11 bases between them. The V gene's germline CDR1 is SGHDT and CDR2 YYEEEE. The CDR3 region has the DNA TGTGCCAGCAGCTTGATGGGAGGAGGGACCCAGTACTTC. It encodes CASSLMGGGTQYF.

This sequence joins TRBV7-9 and TRBJ2-7; a weak D match, TRBD1 (6 bases). V dropped 5 bases and J dropped 4 bases, with 21 bases sitting between them. Germline V CDR1 and CDR2: SEHNR, FQNEAQ (reference sequence). This CDR3 spans 16 amino acids. The CDR3 loop is CASSPTRQAREYEQYF. The CDR3, as DNA: TGTGCCAGCAGCCCCACCCGACAGGCCAGAGAGTACGAGCAGTACTTC.